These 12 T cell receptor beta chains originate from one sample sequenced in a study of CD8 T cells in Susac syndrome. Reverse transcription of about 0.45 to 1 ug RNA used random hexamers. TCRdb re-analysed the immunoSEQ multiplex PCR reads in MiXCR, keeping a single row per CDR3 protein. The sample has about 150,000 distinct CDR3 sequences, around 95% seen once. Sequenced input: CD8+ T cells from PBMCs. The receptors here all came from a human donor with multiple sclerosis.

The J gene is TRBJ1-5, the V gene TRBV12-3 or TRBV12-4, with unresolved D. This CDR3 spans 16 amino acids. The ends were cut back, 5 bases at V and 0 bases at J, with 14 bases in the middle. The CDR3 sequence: CASSEIASISNQPQHF. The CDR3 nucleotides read TGTGCCAGCAGTGAAATAGCATCGATTAGCAATCAGCCCCAGCATTTT.

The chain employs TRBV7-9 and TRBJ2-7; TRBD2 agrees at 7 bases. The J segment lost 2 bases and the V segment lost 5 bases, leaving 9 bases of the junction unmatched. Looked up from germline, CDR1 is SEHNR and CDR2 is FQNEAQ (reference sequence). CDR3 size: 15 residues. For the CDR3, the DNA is TGTGCCAGCAGCCCTGCAGGTCGGGGGGCCTACGAGCAGTACGTC. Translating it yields CASSPAGRGAYEQYV.

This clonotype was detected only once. DNA of the CDR3: TGTGCCAGTAGTATTCGTCACCTCACAGATACGCAGTATTTT. Amino acid sequence: CASSIRHLTDTQYF. The chain couples TRBV19 to TRBJ2-3, with D unclear. This CDR3 is built from 14 residues. Germline CDR1 LNHDA, CDR2 SQIVND (reference sequence). V was cut by 3 bases and J by 2 bases, with 9 bases left in between.

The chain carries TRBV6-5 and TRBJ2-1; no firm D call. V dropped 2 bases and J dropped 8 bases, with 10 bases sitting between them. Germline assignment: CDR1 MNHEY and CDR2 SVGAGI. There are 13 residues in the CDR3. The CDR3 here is CASSYNSWDEQFF. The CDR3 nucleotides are TGTGCCAGCAGTTACAATAGTTGGGATGAGCAGTTCTTC.

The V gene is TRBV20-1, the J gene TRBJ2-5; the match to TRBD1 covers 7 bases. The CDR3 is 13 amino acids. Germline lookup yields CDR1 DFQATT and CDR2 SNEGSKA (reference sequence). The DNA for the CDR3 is TGCAGCTATACAGGGGTTCGGAGTGAGACCCAGTACTTC. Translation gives CSYTGVRSETQYF.

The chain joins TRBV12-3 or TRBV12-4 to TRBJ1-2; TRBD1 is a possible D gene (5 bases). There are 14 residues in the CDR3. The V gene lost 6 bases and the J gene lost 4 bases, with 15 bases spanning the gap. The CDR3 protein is CASRSGLGVYGYTF. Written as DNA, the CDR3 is TGTGCCAGCAGGTCAGGGTTGGGAGTCTATGGCTACACCTTC.

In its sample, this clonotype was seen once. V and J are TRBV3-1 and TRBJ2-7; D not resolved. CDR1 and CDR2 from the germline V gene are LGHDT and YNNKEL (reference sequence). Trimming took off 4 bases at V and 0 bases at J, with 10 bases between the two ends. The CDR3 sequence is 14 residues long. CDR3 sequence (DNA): TGTGCCAGCAGCCCCGAGGATAGCTCCTACGAGCAGTACTTC. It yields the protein CASSPEDSSYEQYF.

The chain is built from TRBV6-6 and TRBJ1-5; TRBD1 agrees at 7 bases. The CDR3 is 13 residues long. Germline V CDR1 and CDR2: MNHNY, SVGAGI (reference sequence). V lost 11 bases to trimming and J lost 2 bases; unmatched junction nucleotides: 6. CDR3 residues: CAEGQGGNQPQHF. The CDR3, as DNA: TGTGCCGAGGGGCAGGGGGGCAATCAGCCCCAGCATTTT.

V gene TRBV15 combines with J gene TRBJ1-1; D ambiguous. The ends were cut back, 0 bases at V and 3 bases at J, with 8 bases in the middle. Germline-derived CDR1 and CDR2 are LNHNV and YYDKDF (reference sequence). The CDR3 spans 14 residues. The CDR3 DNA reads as TGTGCCACCAGCAGAGATTGGGGTGACACTGAAGCTTTCTTT. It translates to CATSRDWGDTEAFF.

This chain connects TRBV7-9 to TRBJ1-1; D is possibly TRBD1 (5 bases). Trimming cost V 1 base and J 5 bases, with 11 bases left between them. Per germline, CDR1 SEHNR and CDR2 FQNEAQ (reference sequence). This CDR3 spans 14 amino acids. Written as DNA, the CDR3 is TGTGCCAGCAGCTTAGTGGTGGGGGTTACTGAAGCTTTCTTT. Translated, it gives CASSLVVGVTEAFF.

The CDR3 sequence is CSVVGGLRSTDTQYF. In DNA form, the CDR3 reads TGCAGCGTAGTGGGGGGGCTCCGAAGCACAGATACGCAGTATTTT. V is TRBV29-1 and J is TRBJ2-3; D is perhaps TRBD2 (7 bases). Germline values: CDR1 SQVTM, CDR2 ANQGSEA. The CDR3 is 15 amino acids. V was trimmed by 6 bases and J by 0 bases, leaving 16 bases between them.

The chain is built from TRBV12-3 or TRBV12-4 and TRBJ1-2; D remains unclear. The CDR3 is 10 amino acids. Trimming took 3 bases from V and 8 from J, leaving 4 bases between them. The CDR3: CASSLGGYTF. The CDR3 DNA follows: TGTGCCAGCAGTTTGGGGGGCTACACCTTC.